This entry lists 28 T cell receptor beta chains sequenced from one sample in a study of blood T cell repertoires in COVID-19. Assay used: immunoSEQ multiplex PCR; TCRdb lists only in-frame clones, some missing. Of hundreds of thousands of clones in the sample, around 84% were seen once. Sequenced: peripheral blood. These TCRs come from a man between 60 and 70 years old with acute or convalescent COVID-19.

The chain joins TRBV7-8 to TRBJ1-3; maybe TRBD1 (5 bases). This CDR3 contains 16 residues. The V gene lost 7 bases and the J gene lost 4 bases, with 20 bases spanning the gap. Germline CDR1 and CDR2: SGHVS and FQNEAQ. The CDR3 DNA sequence: TGTGCCAGCACCCTGCCGTCGGGGCGGGGGGGAAACACCATATATTTT. This translates into CASTLPSGRGGNTIYF. Complete variable domain (other parts from reference TRBV7-8 and TRBJ1-3): GAGVSQSPRYKVAKRGQDVALRCDPISGHVSLFWYQQALGQGPEFLTYFQNEAQLDKSGLPSDRFFAERPEGSVSTLKIQRTQQEDSAVYLCASTLPSGRGGNTIYFGEGSWLTVV.

This chain joins TRBV10-3 and TRBJ2-7; possibly TRBD1 for D (6 bases). The V end lost 6 bases, the J end lost 5 bases, and 8 bases lay between the germline ends. The CDR3 spans 11 residues. Germline CDR1 and CDR2: ENHRY and SYGVKD. The CDR3 bases are TGTGCCATCAGCCCAGGGGACGAGCAGTACTTC. Residues: CAISPGDEQYF.

A single count supports this clone. The chain recombines TRBV7-9 with TRBJ1-4; D is uncertain. Trimming pared 6 bases from V and 0 bases from J, leaving 14 bases between. Germline loops: CDR1 SEHNR, CDR2 FQNEAQ (reference sequence). The CDR3 is 16 amino acids. CDR3 sequence (DNA): TGTGCCAGCAGTCCCGCCCAGGCTTCAACTAATGAAAAACTGTTTTTT. Its translation: CASSPAQASTNEKLFF.

This chain uses TRBV19 with TRBJ2-7; tentatively, D is TRBD1 (6 bases). V lost 3 bases and J 4 bases, leaving 16 bases between the germline ends. Germline assignment: CDR1 LNHDA and CDR2 SQIVND (reference sequence). The CDR3 runs to 15 residues. Here the CDR3 DNA reads TGTGCCAGTAGTATCTTAGCAGGGGCGACGTACGAGCAGTACTTC. Translating it yields CASSILAGATYEQYF.

In this sample, this clone turned up a few times. The rearrangement links TRBV20-1 to TRBJ2-7; 8 bases map to TRBD2. V trimming: 3 bases; J trimming: 2 bases; junction bases outside the gene matches: 6. The CDR3 sequence is 14 residues long. Germline CDR1 is DFQATT and CDR2 is SNEGSKA (reference sequence). DNA of the CDR3: TGCAGTGCTAGTCTTAGGCGGGGGGCCTACGAGCAGTACTTC. The encoded protein is CSASLRRGAYEQYF.

This chain joins TRBV6-5 and TRBJ1-1; D is ambiguous. Germline CDR1 is MNHEY and CDR2 is SVGAGI. V was cut by 5 bases and J by 4 bases, with 11 bases left in between. This CDR3 comprises 13 residues. CDR3: CASSPRGGTEAFF. The DNA for the CDR3 is TGTGCCAGCAGTCCCCGCGGTGGCACTGAAGCTTTCTTT.

V gene TRBV27 combines with J gene TRBJ1-2, with TRBD1 identical over 11 bases. The CDR3 contains 13 residues. Trimming at V came to 6 bases and at J to 6 bases, leaving 3 bases not matched to a gene. Per the germline V gene, CDR1 is MNHEY and CDR2 is SMNVEV (reference sequence). The chain's CDR3 is CASRDRGQDGYTF. CDR3 nucleotide sequence: TGTGCCAGCAGGGACAGGGGGCAGGATGGCTACACCTTC.

The chain recombines TRBV15 with TRBJ2-3; maybe TRBD2 (8 bases). The CDR3 is made up of 20 amino acids. V was shortened by 3 bases and J by 8 bases, with 33 bases between the two germline ends. Germline CDR1 LNHNV, CDR2 YYDKDF (reference sequence). The CDR3: CATSRRTGGFGGGTGGTQYF. CDR3 sequence (DNA): TGTGCCACCAGCAGGAGGACAGGAGGGTTCGGGGGGGGCACTGGTGGTACGCAGTATTTT.

This chain uses TRBV27 with TRBJ2-6; D not certain. The CDR3 loop spans 15 amino acids. V shed 6 bases and J shed 0 bases, with 9 bases lying between them. Germline V gene sequence: CDR1 MNHEY, CDR2 SMNVEV (reference sequence). The DNA for the CDR3 is TGTGCCAGCAGCCAAAAGCCCTCTGGGGCCAACGTCCTGACTTTC. This sequence encodes CASSQKPSGANVLTF.

The chain recombines TRBV7-9 with TRBJ2-4; D gene ambiguous. CDR3 length: 12 residues. V lost 3 bases to trimming and J lost 5 bases, with 5 bases between them. CDR1 and CDR2 (germline): SEHNR, FQNEAQ (reference sequence). This CDR3 is CASSLGQNIQYF. CDR3 sequence (DNA): TGTGCCAGCAGCTTGGGCCAAAACATTCAGTACTTC.

The chain joins TRBV5-1 to TRBJ2-2; 9 bases are a match to TRBD1. CDR1 and CDR2 (germline): SGHRS, YFSETQ. The junction had 8 bases not matched to a gene; V was cut back by 8 bases and J by 6 bases. The CDR3 totals 14 residues. The CDR3 sequence: CASATGQGSGELFF. For the CDR3, the DNA is TGCGCCAGTGCGACGGGACAGGGTTCCGGGGAGCTGTTTTTT.

The CDR3 DNA reads TGCAGCGTTTCCTGGACAGGGAATGAAAAACTGTTTTTT. Translating gives CSVSWTGNEKLFF. V usage is TRBV29-1 and J usage is TRBJ1-4; 8 nucleotides agree with TRBD1. Trimming took 5 bases from V and 5 from J; bases not matched to a gene: 4. This CDR3 has 13 amino acids. CDR1 and CDR2 from the germline V gene are SQVTM and ANQGSEA.

The chain links TRBV24-1 to TRBJ2-5; unclear D gene. This CDR3 contains 11 residues. Trimming removed 10 bases from V and 5 bases from J, with 10 bases in between. Germline CDR1 KGHDR, CDR2 SFDVKD. The CDR3 sequence is CATSIRETQYF. The CDR3 bases are TGTGCCACATCGATCCGGGAGACCCAGTACTTC.

This rearrangement joins TRBV24-1 to TRBJ2-5; maybe TRBD1 (6 bases). The CDR3 has 16 residues. Trimming left V 2 bases short and J 1 base short, with 13 bases between. The V gene's germline CDR1 is KGHDR and CDR2 SFDVKD. The CDR3, as DNA: TGTGCCACCAGTGATTCGGGACGGGACACCCAAGAGACCCAGTACTTC. Protein sequence: CATSDSGRDTQETQYF.

The rearrangement joins TRBV27 to TRBJ1-5; 10 bases line up with TRBD1. Germline values: CDR1 MNHEY, CDR2 SMNVEV (reference sequence). The ends lost 7 bases at V and 2 bases at J; junction bases unmatched: 8. The CDR3 is 16 amino acids. CDR3 nucleotide sequence: TGTGCCAGCACCCCCCTGGGACAGGGGCGCAATCAGCCCCAGCATTTT. It yields the protein CASTPLGQGRNQPQHF.

This chain connects TRBV27 to TRBJ1-2; D is unclear. V lost 5 bases, J lost 6 bases, and 16 bases lay in between. The CDR3 sequence is 14 residues long. Germline loops: CDR1 MNHEY, CDR2 SMNVEV (reference sequence). The chain's CDR3 is CASSRRGSGDGYTF. CDR3 nucleotide sequence: TGTGCCAGCAGTCGCCGCGGGAGCGGGGATGGCTACACCTTC.

V and J are TRBV7-3 and TRBJ2-2; TRBD1 might be the D (5 bases). V lost 4 bases and J lost 6, with 15 bases in between. In germline, CDR1 is SGHTA, CDR2 FQGTGA. CDR3 length: 15 amino acids. The CDR3: CASSYNGRGPGELFF. DNA of the CDR3: TGTGCCAGCAGCTACAATGGAAGGGGTCCCGGGGAGCTGTTTTTT. Drawing the rest from reference TRBV7-3 and TRBJ2-2, the complete variable domain is GAGVSQTPSNKVTEKGKYVELRCDPISGHTALYWYRQSLGQGPEFLIYFQGTGAADDSGLPNDRFFAVRPEGSVSTLKIQRTERGDSAVYLCASSYNGRGPGELFFGEGSRLTVL.

The chain employs TRBV5-1 and TRBJ1-4; the match to TRBD1 covers 7 bases. This CDR3 has 17 amino acids. CDR1 SGHRS and CDR2 YFSETQ come from the germline V gene. With 3 bases clipped from V and 8 bases from J, the junction kept 16 bases outside the gene matches. The CDR3 spells CASSSRQGRGSGEKLFF. CDR3 nucleotide sequence: TGCGCCAGCAGCTCCCGACAGGGACGGGGGTCTGGGGAAAAACTGTTTTTT.

This chain links TRBV7-3 with TRBJ1-6; D possibly corresponds to TRBD1 (6 bases). This CDR3 has 14 amino acids. V lost 4 bases and J lost 7, with 11 bases in between. CDR1 and CDR2 from the germline V gene are SGHTA and FQGTGA. CDR3 sequence: CASSSGQPNSPLHF. In nucleotides, the CDR3 is TGTGCCAGCAGCTCCGGACAGCCGAATTCACCCCTCCACTTT.

The chain joins TRBV5-6 to TRBJ1-6, with D hard to call. Germline V gene data show CDR1 as SGHDT and CDR2 as YYEEEE. The CDR3 contains 13 residues. V lost 5 bases and J 4 bases, leaving 7 bases between the germline ends. CDR3 in amino acids: CASRTEYNSPLHF. The CDR3 region has the DNA TGTGCCAGCAGAACAGAGTATAATTCACCCCTCCACTTT.

This clone was seen a single time. The chain uses TRBV19 and TRBJ1-5; 10 bases are shared with TRBD1. J was trimmed by 2 bases and V by 3 bases; bases with no gene match: 1. The CDR3 is 15 amino acids. Germline lookup yields CDR1 LNHDA and CDR2 SQIVND (reference sequence). This CDR3 reads CASSIGQGGNQPQHF. The CDR3 nucleotides are TGTGCCAGTAGTATCGGACAGGGGGGCAATCAGCCCCAGCATTTT.

The chain uses TRBV30 and TRBJ2-5; 9 nucleotides match TRBD2. CDR3 length: 14 amino acids. V shed 1 base, J shed 3 bases, and the junction held 3 bases outside the gene matches. Germline V gene data show CDR1 as GTSNPN and CDR2 as SVGIG (reference sequence). The CDR3 DNA reads as TGTGCCTGGAGTGGGAGACTAGCGGAAGAGACCCAGTACTTC. As protein: CAWSGRLAEETQYF.

This chain connects TRBV6-5 to TRBJ2-7; 8 bases match TRBD1. CDR3 length equals 16 residues. The germline CDR1 and CDR2 sequences are MNHEY and SVGAGI. Unmatched junction bases numbered 7, after V lost 0 bases and J lost 3 bases. The CDR3 sequence: CASSYSGTGYDYEQYF. The CDR3 DNA reads TGTGCCAGCAGTTACTCGGGGACAGGATATGACTACGAGCAGTACTTC.

This clone was seen only once. The chain employs TRBV29-1 and TRBJ1-1; 7 nucleotides align to TRBD1. With V trimmed by 6 bases and J by 6 bases, 13 bases remained unmatched. The V gene's germline CDR1 is SQVTM and CDR2 ANQGSEA. The CDR3 covers 14 residues. The CDR3 DNA reads TGCAGCGTGAGGACAGGACCGAGGCCGTCTGAAGCTTTCTTT. It translates to CSVRTGPRPSEAFF.

This clone was seen just once. J is TRBJ1-5 and V is TRBV6-1; unclear D gene. The CDR3 contains 14 residues. The V gene lost 3 bases and the J gene lost 0 bases, with 6 bases spanning the gap. Germline-derived CDR1 and CDR2 are MNHNS and SASEGT. The CDR3, as DNA: TGTGCCAGCAGTGACACGAGTAGCAATCAGCCCCAGCATTTT. Its translation: CASSDTSSNQPQHF.

The chain links TRBV7-2 to TRBJ2-2; 8 nucleotides agree with TRBD2. CDR3 length: 16 residues. The junction had 4 bases not matched to a gene; V was cut back by 2 bases and J by 2 bases. The germline V gene encodes CDR1 SGHTA and CDR2 FQGNSA. CDR3 in amino acids: CASSLQAGANTGELFF. In nucleotides, the CDR3 is TGTGCCAGCAGCTTACAAGCGGGGGCCAACACCGGGGAGCTGTTTTTT.

The genes are TRBV6-5 and TRBJ2-1; 8 bases fit TRBD2. Germline CDR1 is MNHEY and CDR2 is SVGAGI. With 0 bases clipped from V and 5 bases from J, the junction kept 6 bases outside the gene matches. This CDR3 contains 16 residues. The CDR3 loop reads CASSYSMASGHNEQFF. CDR3 DNA: TGTGCCAGCAGTTACTCGATGGCTAGCGGGCACAATGAGCAGTTCTTC.

The sample holds a few counts of this clone. DNA of the CDR3: TGCGCCAGCAGCCGGACAGGGGAACCCTACGAGCAGTACTTC. Protein product: CASSRTGEPYEQYF. The V call is TRBV5-1, the J call TRBJ2-7; TRBD1 aligns across 9 bases. Germline lookup yields CDR1 SGHRS and CDR2 YFSETQ. This CDR3 has 14 amino acids. V shed 4 bases, J shed 2 bases, and the junction held 4 bases outside the gene matches. The entire variable domain, with the rest obtained from reference TRBV5-1 and TRBJ2-7, is as follows: KAGVTQTPRYLIKTRGQQVTLSCSPISGHRSVSWYQQTPGQGLQFLFEYFSETQRNKGNFPGRFSGRQFSNSRSEMNVSTLELGDSALYLCASSRTGEPYEQYFGPGTRLTVT.